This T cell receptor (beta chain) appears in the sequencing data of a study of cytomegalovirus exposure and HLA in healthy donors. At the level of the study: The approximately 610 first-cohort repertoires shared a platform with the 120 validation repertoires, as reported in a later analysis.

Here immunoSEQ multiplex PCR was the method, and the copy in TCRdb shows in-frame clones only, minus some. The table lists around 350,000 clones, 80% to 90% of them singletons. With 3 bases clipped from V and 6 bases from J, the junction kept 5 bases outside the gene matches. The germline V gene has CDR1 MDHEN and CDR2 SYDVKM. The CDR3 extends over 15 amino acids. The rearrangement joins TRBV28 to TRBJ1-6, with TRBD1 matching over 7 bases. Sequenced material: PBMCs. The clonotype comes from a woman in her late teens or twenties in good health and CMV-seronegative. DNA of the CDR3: TGTGCCAGCAGTTTGAGGGGGCCAGGTAATTCACCCCTCCACTTT. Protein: CASSLRGPGNSPLHF.